These 25 T cell receptor beta chains came from one sample sequenced in a study of blood T cell repertoires in COVID-19. The method was immunoSEQ multiplex PCR; TCRdb's version includes in-frame clones alone and lacks a portion of them. In the table there are around 390,000 clones, approximately 90% of which are singletons. What was sequenced was PBMCs or T cells enriched from blood (not recorded which). These receptors all stem from a woman in her fifties or sixties who had recovered from COVID-19.

The chain carries TRBV9 and TRBJ2-3; 14 bases agree with TRBD2. Looked up from germline, CDR1 is SGDLS and CDR2 is YYNGEE. After removal of 0 bases from V and 5 bases from J, the junction contained 2 bases not matched to a gene. This CDR3 region has 16 residues. CDR3: CASSVDGLAGGDTQYF. The CDR3 bases are TGTGCCAGCAGCGTAGACGGACTAGCGGGGGGAGATACGCAGTATTTT.

The CDR3 DNA reads TGTGCCAGCAGCTTAGATCCGGGGATTGAAGCTTTCTTT. This translates into CASSLDPGIEAFF. V gene TRBV7-2 combines with J gene TRBJ1-1, with unresolved D. The V gene's germline CDR1 is SGHTA and CDR2 FQGNSA. V was trimmed by 1 base and J by 7 bases, leaving 10 bases between them. The CDR3 consists of 13 residues.

This rearrangement joins TRBV5-1 to TRBJ1-1, with D possibly matching TRBD1 (6 bases). Deletions cut 4 bases from V and 1 base from J, with 14 bases between. Germline lookup yields CDR1 SGHRS and CDR2 YFSETQ. The CDR3 extends over 15 amino acids. For the CDR3, the DNA is TGCGCCAGCAGCCCCTGGACAGATAAGAACACTGAAGCTTTCTTT. Protein sequence: CASSPWTDKNTEAFF.

This clone has a single count. The CDR3 DNA follows: TGTGCCAGCAGTTCGGGGTTTCCGAGCACCGGGGAGCTGTTTTTT. Translated, it gives CASSSGFPSTGELFF. The J gene is TRBJ2-2, the V gene TRBV28; a weak D match, TRBD2 (5 bases). The CDR3 spans 15 residues. Trimming took 4 bases from V and 4 from J, leaving 13 bases between them. Germline V gives CDR1 MDHEN, CDR2 SYDVKM.

The rearrangement joins TRBV13 to TRBJ2-3; D is ambiguous. The CDR3 has 14 residues. The germline CDR1 and CDR2 sequences are PRHDT and FYEKMQ (reference sequence). V was trimmed by 4 bases and J by 2 bases, leaving 10 bases between them. As DNA, the CDR3 is TGTGCCAGCAGCTACAGTGGGCCCACAGATACGCAGTATTTT. Protein product: CASSYSGPTDTQYF.

This clone has just a few counts. The chain carries TRBV6-2 or TRBV6-3 and TRBJ1-5; a weak D match, TRBD1 (5 bases). CDR1 MNHEY and CDR2 SVGEGT come from the germline V gene. CDR3 length equals 17 residues. V was cut by 2 bases and J by 3 bases, with 17 bases left in between. CDR3 sequence: CASSYAVMRQNNQPQHF. In DNA, the CDR3 is TGTGCCAGCAGTTACGCGGTTATGAGACAGAACAATCAGCCCCAGCATTTT.

The chain carries TRBV18 and TRBJ1-2, with a weak D call TRBD1 (6 bases). Trimming took off 4 bases at V and 2 bases at J, with 17 bases between the two ends. The CDR3 spans 16 residues. Germline CDR1 and CDR2: KGHSH and LQKENI. CDR3: CASSQYRDLTNYGYTF. The DNA of the CDR3 is TGTGCCAGCTCACAGTACAGGGACCTTACCAACTATGGCTACACCTTC.

The V and J genes are TRBV24-1 and TRBJ2-7, with 15 bases lining up with TRBD2. Trimming removed 4 bases from V and 6 bases from J; junction bases left unmatched: 9. The CDR3 contains 17 residues. Germline V CDR1 and CDR2: KGHDR, SFDVKD. CDR3 DNA: TGTGCCACCAGTGAGCCTGGACTAGCGGGGGGGCCGTGCGAGCAGTACTTC. Protein product: CATSEPGLAGGPCEQYF.

V is TRBV27 and J is TRBJ1-1, with 9 nucleotides matching TRBD1. Germline trimming cut 3 bases from V and 4 bases from J; bases unmatched to any gene: 6. The CDR3 consists of 15 residues. Germline V CDR1 and CDR2: MNHEY, SMNVEV (reference sequence). CDR3 amino acids: CASSLAGTGRTEAFF. DNA of the CDR3: TGTGCCAGCAGTTTGGCCGGGACAGGGCGCACTGAAGCTTTCTTT.

The chain uses TRBV28 and TRBJ2-3; TRBD2 aligns across 9 bases. Trimming took 3 bases from V and 2 from J; bases not matched to a gene: 6. Germline V CDR1 and CDR2: MDHEN, SYDVKM. The CDR3 is 16 residues long. The CDR3 DNA reads TGTGCCAGCAGTTTTTCGGGCGGGGGGGACACAGATACGCAGTATTTT. Protein: CASSFSGGGDTDTQYF.

The chain carries TRBV27 and TRBJ2-7; 9 positions match TRBD1. The trim removed 7 bases at V and 2 bases at J, leaving 12 bases unmatched. CDR1 is MNHEY, CDR2 SMNVEV, per germline (reference sequence). The CDR3 runs 16 residues. The CDR3 loop reads CASTIPGQGFPYEQYF. The CDR3 DNA is TGTGCCAGCACTATACCGGGACAGGGATTCCCCTACGAGCAGTACTTC.

The chain couples TRBV5-1 to TRBJ1-2, with 8 bases matching TRBD1. The CDR3 is made up of 13 amino acids. Trimming removed 5 bases from V and 4 bases from J; junction bases left unmatched: 4. CDR1 and CDR2 (germline): SGHRS, YFSETQ. As DNA, the CDR3 is TGCGCCAGCAGTATCGGGACAGGCTATGGCTACACCTTC. Protein: CASSIGTGYGYTF.

The gene calls are TRBV4-2 and TRBJ2-7; 7 bases are shared with TRBD2. V lost 0 bases to trimming and J lost 4 bases; unmatched junction nucleotides: 6. The CDR3 length is 15 residues. Germline V CDR1 and CDR2: LGHNA, YNFKEQ. CDR3 in amino acids: CASSQDEGSGYEQYF. CDR3 DNA: TGTGCCAGCAGCCAAGATGAGGGTAGCGGGTACGAGCAGTACTTC.

This clone occurred a few times. V gene TRBV7-9 combines with J gene TRBJ1-5, with D possibly being TRBD1 (5 bases). Germline V gives CDR1 SEHNR, CDR2 FQNEAQ (reference sequence). Deletions cut 3 bases from V and 6 bases from J, with 9 bases between. This CDR3 has 13 amino acids. The CDR3 bases are TGTGCCAGCAGCTTGGTCGGGGGTCAGCCCCAGCATTTT. Translation gives CASSLVGGQPQHF.

The chain couples TRBV5-1 to TRBJ2-7; TRBD1 aligns across 7 bases. V shed 4 bases and J 7 bases; nucleotides not matched to a gene: 11. Germline loops: CDR1 SGHRS, CDR2 YFSETQ. CDR3 length equals 14 residues. CDR3 sequence reads: CASSRTGDPLEQYF. The CDR3 DNA follows: TGCGCCAGCAGCCGGACAGGAGACCCGTTAGAGCAGTACTTC.

The V and J genes are TRBV14 and TRBJ2-7; D is possibly TRBD1 (5 bases). The ends were cut back, 6 bases at V and 6 bases at J, with 15 bases in the middle. The CDR3 contains 13 residues. Germline V gene sequence: CDR1 SGHDN, CDR2 FVKESK. The CDR3 sequence: CASSKGKWSEQYF. CDR3 sequence (DNA): TGTGCCAGCAGTAAGGGGAAATGGTCCGAGCAGTACTTC.

This sequence joins TRBV4-3 and TRBJ1-5; D unresolved. The CDR3 covers 17 residues. Germline V gene sequence: CDR1 LGHNA, CDR2 YSLEER. Trimming pared 0 bases from V and 2 bases from J, leaving 14 bases between. The CDR3 nucleotides read TGCGCCAGCAGCCAAGATCACGGTAACGGAGGCAATCAGCCCCAGCATTTT. Translation gives CASSQDHGNGGNQPQHF.

This clone appeared a single time. This chain joins TRBV7-9 and TRBJ2-6; 10 bases fit TRBD2. From germline, CDR1 is SEHNR and CDR2 FQNEAQ (reference sequence). The V segment lost 5 bases and the J segment 0 bases; nucleotides outside the gene matches: 4. The CDR3 has 17 amino acids. Here the CDR3 DNA reads TGTGCCAGCAGCCGGACTAGCGGAACCTCTGGGGCCAACGTCCTGACTTTC. It encodes CASSRTSGTSGANVLTF.

The chain combines TRBV30 with TRBJ1-3, with a weak D call TRBD1 (5 bases). CDR3 size: 18 residues. From germline, CDR1 is GTSNPN and CDR2 SVGIG (reference sequence). V lost 0 bases and J lost 0, with 18 bases in between. In nucleotides, the CDR3 is TGTGCCTGGAGTGTACCATCAGGGCGGCCGCTCTCTGGAAACACCATATATTTT. It translates to CAWSVPSGRPLSGNTIYF. The full variable domain, its missing parts supplied by reference TRBV30 and TRBJ1-3, is SQTIHQWPATLVQPVGSPLSLECTVEGTSNPNLYWYRQAAGRGLQLLFYSVGIGQISSEVPQNLSASRPQDRQFILSSKKLLLSDSGFYLCAWSVPSGRPLSGNTIYFGEGSWLTVV.

This clone was detected only a few times. V and J are TRBV5-1 and TRBJ1-1, with 7 positions matching TRBD1. V was pared by 2 bases and J by 5 bases, with 6 bases of the junction left unmatched. The CDR3 spans 14 residues. Germline CDR1 reads SGHRS; CDR2 reads YFSETQ. CDR3 sequence reads: CASSFTGVETEAFF. In DNA, the CDR3 is TGCGCCAGCAGCTTCACAGGGGTGGAAACTGAAGCTTTCTTT.

The gene calls are TRBV11-3 and TRBJ2-7; D is possibly TRBD2 (6 bases). The CDR3 sequence is 16 residues long. Trimming shortened V by 5 bases and J by 2 bases, and 19 bases separated the two germline ends. CDR1 is SGHNT, CDR2 YENEEA, per germline. CDR3 bases: TGTGCCAGCAGCCTAAAACTTAATCCGGGAGCCTACGAGCAGTACTTC. This translates into CASSLKLNPGAYEQYF.

The genes are TRBV19 and TRBJ1-2; no firm D call. V lost 0 bases and J 4 bases, leaving 12 bases between the germline ends. The CDR3 sequence is 15 residues long. CDR1 LNHDA and CDR2 SQIVND come from the germline V gene (reference sequence). CDR3 residues: CASSIEIWRTYGYTF. The CDR3 region has the DNA TGTGCCAGTAGTATAGAGATCTGGAGGACCTATGGCTACACCTTC.

This clone was found a few times. V and J are TRBV5-1 and TRBJ1-1; TRBD1 matches 9 bases. Germline-derived CDR1 and CDR2 are SGHRS and YFSETQ. J lost 1 base, V lost 1 base, and 11 bases had no gene match. The CDR3 has 18 residues. In DNA, the CDR3 is TGCGCCAGCAGCTTGAGGTCCCCAACGGACAGGGGGAACACTGAAGCTTTCTTT. It specifies CASSLRSPTDRGNTEAFF.

This chain joins TRBV5-3 and TRBJ1-5; maybe TRBD1 (5 bases). TRBV5-3 is an ORF, with its function uncertain. CDR3 length: 17 residues. The ends were cut back, 4 bases at V and 2 bases at J, with 19 bases in the middle. CDR3 sequence reads: CARSPAAKGRGNQPQHF. For the CDR3, the DNA is TGTGCCAGAAGCCCCGCGGCAAAGGGCAGGGGCAATCAGCCCCAGCATTTT.

The genes are TRBV13 and TRBJ1-1; 7 bases map to TRBD1. J lost 1 base, V lost 5 bases, and 1 base had no gene match. Germline V gene lookup returns CDR1 PRHDT and CDR2 FYEKMQ (reference sequence). The CDR3 covers 13 residues. CDR3: CASSPGGNTEAFF. The CDR3 nucleotides read TGTGCCAGCAGCCCAGGGGGGAACACTGAAGCTTTCTTT.